Listed below are T cell receptor beta chains from one sample, sequenced in a study of T-cell reconstitution after alpha-beta-depleted transplantation in children. MiXCR, applied by TCRdb to the PCR reads, yields one record per CDR3 protein. The table records roughly 790,000 distinct CDR3 sequences, 15% to 20% of them present only once. The starting material was PBMCs, mostly from graft donor cells, obtained 360 days after TCRalphabeta/CD19-depleted stem cell transplant. These receptors were collected from a male patient between 5 and 17 years old who had a stem cell transplant for acute lymphoblastic leukemia, so the T cells may come from the graft donor. The CDR3 runs from the conserved cysteine through the conserved F or W. The D gene is left open where the match is weak. Expanded clones get a size class; other rows say once, few or many, or leave the size out.

V: TRBV29-1; size: few; D: TRBD2; J: TRBJ2-3; DNA: TGCAGCGTTGTGGCCCGAGCGGGAGGGGATACGCAGTATTTT; CDR3: CSVVARAGGDTQYF
V: TRBV9; size: .; D: .; J: TRBJ1-2; DNA: TGTGCCAGCAGCGTTTCTCCTAGGCGACAGGTCGATGGCTACACCTTC; CDR3: CASSVSPRRQVDGYTF
V: TRBV13; size: .; D: .; J: TRBJ2-7; DNA: TGTGCCAGCAGCAAGGGAGCTGTCATTGAGCAGTACTTC; CDR3: CASSKGAVIEQYF
V: TRBV4-1; size: .; D: TRBD2; J: TRBJ2-7; DNA: TGCGCCAGCAGCCCCAGGCCTAGCGGGAGGGCCCCAGAAGAGCAGTGCTTC; CDR3: CASSPRPSGRAPEEQCF
V: TRBV4-1; size: few; D: TRBD2; J: TRBJ2-3; DNA: TGCGCCAGCAGACCTACTAGCGGGTGGCCGGATACGCAGTATTTT; CDR3: CASRPTSGWPDTQYF
V: TRBV13; size: .; D: TRBD1; J: TRBJ1-3; DNA: TGTGCCAGCAGCTCCTCAACCAGGGGGGCTGGAAACACCATATATTTT; CDR3: CASSSSTRGAGNTIYF
V: TRBV6-5; size: .; D: .; J: TRBJ2-5; DNA: TGTGCCAGCAGTTACTCCCGAAGTGTCGGAGAGACCCAGTACTTC; CDR3: CASSYSRSVGETQYF
V: TRBV12-3/TRBV12-4; size: .; D: .; J: TRBJ1-1; DNA: TGTGCCAGCAGTTCCAGTCAGGGGAACACTGAAGCTTTCTTT; CDR3: CASSSSQGNTEAFF
V: TRBV5-5; size: few; D: .; J: TRBJ1-2; DNA: TGTGCCAGCAGCTTCCAGACTGACCTGGATGGCTACACCTTC; CDR3: CASSFQTDLDGYTF
V: TRBV18; size: .; D: .; J: TRBJ1-2; DNA: TGTGCCAGCTCACCAGTACAGGGTGACTATGGCTACACCTTC; CDR3: CASSPVQGDYGYTF
V: TRBV7-2; size: few; D: TRBD2; J: TRBJ2-1; DNA: TGTGCCAGCAGCTCCTCGGGACTAGCGATGAATGAGCAGTTCTTC; CDR3: CASSSSGLAMNEQFF